These 10 T cell receptor beta chains came from one sample sequenced in a study of beta chain features in type 1 diabetes. The authors reverse transcribed all of the isolated RNA, so sequencing captured expressed TCRB transcripts. TCRdb's copy holds only in-frame clones and misses some; the assay was immunoSEQ multiplex PCR. The table lists about 340,000 clones, roughly 8% of them singletons, with less than 0.45% in the top ten. Sequencing was carried out using central memory CD4+ T cells from blood. These receptors were obtained from a woman under 30 in good health.

Only a few counts were recorded for this clone. This chain links TRBV28 with TRBJ1-2; no clear D. V was trimmed by 6 bases and J by 7 bases, leaving 12 bases between them. This CDR3 has 12 amino acids. Germline values: CDR1 MDHEN, CDR2 SYDVKM. CDR3 sequence reads: CASRIGGGGYTF. CDR3 nucleotide sequence: TGTGCCAGCAGAATCGGCGGAGGTGGCTACACCTTC.

The sample holds many counts of this clone. The rearrangement joins TRBV5-1 to TRBJ2-4, with TRBD2 matching 8 bases. Looked up from germline, CDR1 is SGHRS and CDR2 is YFSETQ. The V gene end was trimmed by 0 bases and the J gene end by 7 bases; junction bases not matched to a gene: 6. This CDR3 spans 15 amino acids. The CDR3, as DNA: TGCGCCAGCAGCTTGGCCCTAAGCGGGAGTAACATTCAGTACTTC. Its protein product is CASSLALSGSNIQYF.

The rearrangement joins TRBV6-1 to TRBJ1-3; D might be TRBD1 (6 bases). Deletions cut 2 bases from V and 2 bases from J, with 13 bases between. Per the germline V gene, CDR1 is MNHNS and CDR2 is SASEGT. This CDR3 has 16 amino acids. The CDR3 reads CASSERGGSPGNTIYF. In DNA form, the CDR3 reads TGTGCCAGCAGTGAACGAGGGGGATCGCCTGGAAACACCATATATTTT.

The chain has TRBV10-3 and TRBJ2-7; D remains unclear. This CDR3 is built from 14 residues. Per the germline V gene, CDR1 is ENHRY and CDR2 is SYGVKD. V was pared by 4 bases and J by 5 bases, with 15 bases between. In DNA form, the CDR3 reads TGTGCCATCAGTGCGGGTACAAGTGTCCACGAGCAGTACTTC. Translation gives CAISAGTSVHEQYF.

The V and J genes are TRBV11-1 and TRBJ2-3; 7 bases map to TRBD1. CDR1 and CDR2 from the germline V gene are SGHAT and FQDESV (reference sequence). The CDR3 contains 15 residues. The ends lost 1 base at V and 5 bases at J; junction bases unmatched: 6. The chain's CDR3 is CASSLVGDRQDTQYF. The CDR3 DNA follows: TGTGCCAGCAGCTTAGTGGGGGACAGACAAGATACGCAGTATTTT.

This clone was found many times. The rearrangement joins TRBV10-3 to TRBJ2-1, with TRBD2 identical over 10 bases. There are 16 residues in the CDR3. CDR1 and CDR2 from the germline V gene are ENHRY and SYGVKD. After removal of 6 bases from V and 5 bases from J, the junction contained 10 bases not matched to a gene. The CDR3 region has the DNA TGTGCCATCAGGGATAGCGGGAGGTTTCTCAACAATGAGCAGTTCTTC. It specifies CAIRDSGRFLNNEQFF.

The chain combines TRBV25-1 with TRBJ2-2; 11 positions match TRBD1. This CDR3 is built from 16 residues. Germline values: CDR1 MGHDK, CDR2 SYGVNS. V was clipped by 2 bases and J by 4 bases; unmatched bases: 3. This CDR3 reads CASSETGTGGTGELFF. In DNA, the CDR3 is TGTGCCAGCAGTGAAACAGGGACAGGGGGCACCGGGGAGCTGTTTTTT.

This clone was found many times. This rearrangement joins TRBV10-3 to TRBJ2-1, with TRBD2 identical over 7 bases. Looked up from germline, CDR1 is ENHRY and CDR2 is SYGVKD. The length of the CDR3 is 16 residues. J was trimmed by 5 bases and V by 10 bases; bases with no gene match: 17. CDR3 in DNA: TGTGCCAGCAGGACCCTCAGCGGGGAGGGGAACAATGAGCAGTTCTTC. Protein sequence: CASRTLSGEGNNEQFF.

This clone was seen repeatedly, ten times or more. The chain recombines TRBV7-2 with TRBJ2-4, with D unresolved. The germline V and J ends were trimmed by 5 bases and 10 bases, with 15 bases remaining between them. CDR3 size: 13 residues. Germline V gives CDR1 SGHTA, CDR2 FQGNSA. The chain's CDR3 is CASSPMSAGIQYF. CDR3 nucleotide sequence: TGTGCCAGCAGCCCAATGTCAGCCGGGATTCAGTACTTC.

The gene calls are TRBV29-1 and TRBJ2-4; 11 bases line up with TRBD2. From germline, CDR1 is SQVTM and CDR2 ANQGSEA. Losses at the gene ends were 5 bases for V and 8 bases for J; bases not matched to a gene: 8. The CDR3 sequence is 14 residues long. The CDR3: CSVRLAGSVDIQYF. CDR3 DNA: TGCAGCGTTAGACTAGCGGGATCGGTGGACATTCAGTACTTC. The variable domain in full, with the rest retrieved from reference TRBV29-1 and TRBJ2-4, is SAVISQKPSRDICQRGTSLTIQCQVDSQVTMMFWYRQQPGQSLTLIATANQGSEATYESGFVIDKFPISRPNLTFSTLTVSNMSPEDSSIYLCSVRLAGSVDIQYFGAGTRLSVL.